A single count supports the clone carrying this TCR beta chain. Its antigen remains unknown. This record comes from a study of post-analysis software for immune sequencing data. The overall study: Disease trajectories encompassed relapsing-remitting, secondary progressive and progressive-relapsing multiple sclerosis. Findings and limits, study-wide: Strong co-clustering by F measure linked samples that shared a preparation batch. There was significantly lower normalized Chao1 diversity in multiple sclerosis patients than in controls.

Presence of unique molecular identifiers characterized the TCR beta cDNA libraries. MiXCR was run by TCRdb on the PCR reads, yielding one entry per CDR3 protein. This table has about 380,000 distinct CDR3 sequences, roughly 38% appearing once. This sequence was found in a girl under 18 with multiple sclerosis. Sequenced material: blood.

The DNA of the CDR3 is TGTGCCAGCAGCTTAGCGCTCGGCGGCTCCCCTTTTAGTACAGATACGCAGTATTTT. As protein: CASSLALGGSPFSTDTQYF. J is TRBJ2-3 and V is TRBV7-2, with D unresolved. Germline loops: CDR1 SGHTA, CDR2 FQGNSA. This CDR3 region has 19 residues. The V gene lost 0 bases and the J gene lost 3 bases, with 22 bases spanning the gap. Filled out from reference TRBV7-2 and TRBJ2-3, the complete variable domain reads GAGVSQSPSNKVTEKGKDVELRCDPISGHTALYWYRQSLGQGLEFLIYFQGNSAPDKSGLPSDRFSAERTGGSVSTLTIQRTQQEDSAVYLCASSLALGGSPFSTDTQYFGPGTRLTVL.